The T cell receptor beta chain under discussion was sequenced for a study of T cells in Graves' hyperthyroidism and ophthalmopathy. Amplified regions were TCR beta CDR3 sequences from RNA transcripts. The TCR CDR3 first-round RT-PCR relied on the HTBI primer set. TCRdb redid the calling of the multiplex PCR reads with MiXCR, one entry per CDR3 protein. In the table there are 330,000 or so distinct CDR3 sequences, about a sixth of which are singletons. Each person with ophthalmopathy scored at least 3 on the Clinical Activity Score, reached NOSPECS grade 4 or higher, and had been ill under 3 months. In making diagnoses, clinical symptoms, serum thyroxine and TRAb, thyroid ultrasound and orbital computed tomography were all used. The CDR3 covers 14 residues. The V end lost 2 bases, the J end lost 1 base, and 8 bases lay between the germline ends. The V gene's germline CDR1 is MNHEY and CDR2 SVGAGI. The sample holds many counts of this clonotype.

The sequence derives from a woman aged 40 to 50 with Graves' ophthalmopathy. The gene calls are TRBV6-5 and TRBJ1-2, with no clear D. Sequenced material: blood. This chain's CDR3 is CASSYSADNYGYTF. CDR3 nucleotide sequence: TGTGCCAGCAGTTACAGCGCGGATAACTATGGCTACACCTTC.